The clone carrying this T cell receptor (beta chain) was found many times. Its specificity is not known. This sample stems from a study of early T cells in non-severe SARS-CoV-2 infection. As for the study in general: Sequencing was performed on bulk RNA from unsorted whole blood, leaving chains unpaired. Regarding the study as a whole: VDJdb matching, biased toward anti-spike CD8 responses, missed private and CD4 specificities.

Unique molecular identifiers were affixed to single, distinct cDNA molecules. TCRdb called the 5' RACE reads again in MiXCR, with one record for every CDR3 protein. This table holds tens of thousands of distinct CDR3 sequences, 14% to 15% found once. Sequencing was done on a sample of whole blood. The sequence was collected from an adult who was a healthcare worker with PCR-confirmed SARS-CoV-2 infection or an uninfected control (not recorded which).

The CDR3 sequence: CASSPSYRGTEAFF. The CDR3 DNA is TGTGCCAGCTCACCAAGCTACAGGGGGACTGAAGCTTTCTTT. V is TRBV18 and J is TRBJ1-1; 8 nucleotides line up with TRBD1. This CDR3 has 14 amino acids. V was pared by 2 bases and J by 5 bases, with 4 bases of the junction left unmatched. CDR1 KGHSH and CDR2 LQKENI come from the germline V gene.